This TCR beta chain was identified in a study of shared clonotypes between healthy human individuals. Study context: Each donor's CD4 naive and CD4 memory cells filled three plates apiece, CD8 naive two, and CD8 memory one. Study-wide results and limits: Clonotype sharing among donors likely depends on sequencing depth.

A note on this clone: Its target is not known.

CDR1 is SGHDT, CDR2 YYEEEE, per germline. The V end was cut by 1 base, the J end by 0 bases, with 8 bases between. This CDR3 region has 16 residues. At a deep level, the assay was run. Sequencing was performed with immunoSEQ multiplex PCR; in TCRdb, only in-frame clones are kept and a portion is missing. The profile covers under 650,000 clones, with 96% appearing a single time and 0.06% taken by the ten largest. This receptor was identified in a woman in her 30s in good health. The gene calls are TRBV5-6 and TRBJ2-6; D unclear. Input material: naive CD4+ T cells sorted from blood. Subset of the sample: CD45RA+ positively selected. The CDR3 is CASSLFGHSGANVLTF. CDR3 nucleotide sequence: TGTGCCAGCAGCTTGTTCGGGCACTCTGGGGCCAACGTCCTGACTTTC.